In this sample, the clone carrying this T cell receptor beta chain turned up many times. Its antigen is currently unknown. This entry belongs to a study of spatial heterogeneity in lung cancer. Study in general: The average appearance count of each unique TCR and UMI combination in raw reads was more than nine. Study observations and caveats: Ubiquitous expanded tumor TCRs appeared in blood more at resection than follow-up.

From the 5' RACE reads, TCRdb called clonotypes with MiXCR, one entry per CDR3 protein. The repertoire holds tens of thousands of distinct CDR3 sequences, with 10% to 15% as singletons. Time point given: sample taken at primary tumor resection. Without sorting, whole RNA was sequenced from tumor, nontumor lung or frozen PBMC. There are 17 residues in the CDR3. Germline V gene sequence: CDR1 MNHEY, CDR2 SVGAGI. V dropped 0 bases and J dropped 4; count of bases not matched to a gene: 8. This clonotype was sampled from a male donor with early-stage non-small cell lung cancer. The V and J genes are TRBV6-5 and TRBJ2-7; 11 positions match TRBD1. Sequenced here: PBMCs, sampled at surgery. CDR3 DNA: TGTGCCAGCAGTTACTCGGTCGAAGGGACAGGGGGTTACGAGCAGTACTTC. Translation: CASSYSVEGTGGYEQYF.